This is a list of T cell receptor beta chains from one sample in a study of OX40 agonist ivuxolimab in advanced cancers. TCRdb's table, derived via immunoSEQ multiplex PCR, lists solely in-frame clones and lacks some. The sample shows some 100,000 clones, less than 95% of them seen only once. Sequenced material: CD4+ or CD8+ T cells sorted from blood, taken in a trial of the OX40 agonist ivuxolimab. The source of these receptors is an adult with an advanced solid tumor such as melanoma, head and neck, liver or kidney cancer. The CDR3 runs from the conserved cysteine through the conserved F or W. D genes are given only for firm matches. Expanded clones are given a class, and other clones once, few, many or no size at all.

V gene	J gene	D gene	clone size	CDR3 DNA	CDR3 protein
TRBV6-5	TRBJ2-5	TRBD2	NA	TGTGCCAGCAGTACAACTAGCGGGAGGGCCGAGACCCAGTACTTC	CASSTTSGRAETQYF
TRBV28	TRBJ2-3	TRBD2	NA	TGTGCCAGCAGTTTAGGCGGGAGCAGCACAGATACGCAGTATTTT	CASSLGGSSTDTQYF
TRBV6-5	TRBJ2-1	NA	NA	TGTGCCTCACAAGTCCGGGTCTCCTACAATGAGCAGTTCTTC	CASQVRVSYNEQFF
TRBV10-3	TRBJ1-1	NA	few	TGTGCCATCAGTGAGGGCCCGAGTACTGAAGCTTTCTTT	CAISEGPSTEAFF
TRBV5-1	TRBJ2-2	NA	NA	TGCGCCAGCAGCTTAAACCCACCGGGGCCGGGGAACACCGGGGAGCTGTTTTTT	CASSLNPPGPGNTGELFF
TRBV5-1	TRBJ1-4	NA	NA	TGCGCCAGCAGCTTCCGGGGTCTTGCAACTAATGAAAAACTGTTTTTT	CASSFRGLATNEKLFF
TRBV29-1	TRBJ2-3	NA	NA	TGCAGCGTTGAAGGGCGGTCAGGGGTCCGATATACGCAGTATTTT	CSVEGRSGVRYTQYF
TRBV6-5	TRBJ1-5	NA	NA	TGTGCCAGCAGTTATAAGATGAATCAGCCCCAGCATTTT	CASSYKMNQPQHF
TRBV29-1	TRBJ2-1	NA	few	TGCAGCGTTGAGACCCCTTCGGGAGCCCGATTTGTAAGTGAGCAGTTCTTC	CSVETPSGARFVSEQFF
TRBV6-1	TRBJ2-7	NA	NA	TGTGCCAGCAGTGAATATTTTGGCAGGGACGAGCAGTACTTC	CASSEYFGRDEQYF
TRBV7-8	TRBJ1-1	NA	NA	TGTGCCAGCAGCCCCACCCTGGGGCGAACTGAAGCTTTCTTT	CASSPTLGRTEAFF